A selection of T cell receptor beta chains follows, all from one sample in a study of beta chain features in type 1 diabetes. The table came from immunoSEQ multiplex PCR; TCRdb's copy has only in-frame clones and leaves some out. The data contain around 240,000 clones, about 63% of them singletons. The sample comprised naive CD4+ T cells from blood. The receptors come from a man in his thirties or forties in good health. Both conserved end residues are part of each CDR3. The order of the fields is J gene, V gene, D gene, CDR3 protein. A D gene is named only where the DNA matches it firmly.

TRBJ1-2	TRBV30	-	CAWALVANYGYTF
TRBJ2-1	TRBV20-1	TRBD2	CSAPSGMWQFF
TRBJ2-7	TRBV10-3	TRBD1	CAISEFGQGTYEQYF
TRBJ1-6	TRBV9	-	CASSVGAGGDSPLHF
TRBJ2-3	TRBV30	-	CAWTPGGTISADTQYF
TRBJ2-5	TRBV7-2	TRBD2	CASSLAGTSGQETQYF
TRBJ1-5	TRBV9	TRBD1	CASSAGGRENQPQHF
TRBJ2-7	TRBV29-1	-	CSVAGTYEQYF
TRBJ1-5	TRBV18	-	CASSGGRGQPQHF
TRBJ2-5	TRBV7-8	-	CASSPGVETQYF
TRBJ2-2	TRBV30	-	CAWSAIQGRTGELFF
TRBJ2-2	TRBV30	TRBD1	CAWGGQGNGELFF
TRBJ2-3	TRBV2	-	CASSGPNTDTQYF
TRBJ1-1	TRBV29-1	-	CSVSEGTMNTEAFF
TRBJ1-2	TRBV29-1	-	CSVDPGYGYTF
TRBJ2-2	TRBV7-9	-	CASRPYRSQGGELFF
TRBJ2-2	TRBV30	-	CAWTEGAGELFF
TRBJ1-3	TRBV5-1	-	CASSFEGSGNTIYF
TRBJ2-1	TRBV30	-	CASNSGPINEQFF
TRBJ1-4	TRBV30	-	CAWSPGLARATNEKLFF
TRBJ2-4	TRBV30	-	CAWSEGSIQYF
TRBJ2-2	TRBV29-1	TRBD1	CSVDRANTGELFF
TRBJ2-5	TRBV20-1	TRBD1	CSGQGLETQYF
TRBJ1-1	TRBV30	-	CAWSVSRQLNTEAFF
TRBJ2-1	TRBV25-1	TRBD2	CASSEAGGPHNEQFF
TRBJ2-7	TRBV29-1	TRBD1	CSVMDRVYEQYF
TRBJ2-3	TRBV29-1	TRBD1	CSAARDRGLIADTQYF